This T cell receptor beta chain emerged from a study of OX40 agonist ivuxolimab in advanced cancers. General study points: Among the lowest peripheral clonal expansion occurred in 0.1-3.0 mg/kg partial responders.

Note on this clone: Antigen specificity is unknown.

Some clones are missing from TCRdb's copy, which holds only in-frame ones; the method was immunoSEQ multiplex PCR. The sample lists 40,000 to 45,000 clones, around 90% occurring once. Germline V CDR1 and CDR2: SGHNT, YYREEE (reference sequence). Trimming at V came to 4 bases and at J to 10 bases, leaving 10 bases not matched to a gene. CDR3 length: 13 residues. The source material was CD4+ or CD8+ T cells sorted from blood, sampled in a trial of the OX40 agonist ivuxolimab. This TCR came from an adult with an advanced solid tumor such as melanoma, head and neck, liver or kidney cancer. J is TRBJ2-7 and V is TRBV5-4; 8 bases are a match to TRBD1. CDR3 region: CASSAQGALGQYF. The CDR3 coding sequence is TGTGCCAGCAGCGCCCAGGGGGCGCTGGGTCAGTACTTC. The full variable domain, in which reference TRBV5-4 and TRBJ2-7 provide the parts outside the CDR3, is ETGVTQSPTHLIKTRGQQVTLRCSSQSGHNTVSWYQQALGQGPQFIFQYYREEENGRGNFPPRFSGLQFPNYSSELNVNALELDDSALYLCASSAQGALGQYFGPGTRLTVT.